Each of the 11 T cell receptor beta chains below was sequenced from the same sample in a study of T-cell reconstitution after alpha-beta-depleted transplantation in children (dated by TCRdb to about 2016). Reading the label with the study, this specimen's treatment or condition is: allogeneic hematopoietic cell transplantation with graft depleted of TCRalphabeta T cells and CD19 B cells. Library preparation was by PCR. Sequencing used an Illumina HiSeq 2500. To normalize quantification of the TCRbeta repertoire, the TCR libraries were built with molecular barcoding that relied on unique molecular identifiers. The public reads were run again by TCRdb, first through fastp at Q25 and then through MiXCR, and only productive beta chains were kept. A single entry per CDR3 protein holds the most common genes and DNA from its merged rows. A total of 610,000 or so distinct CDR3 sequences appear in this sample, 25% to 30% of them only once. The top ten clones comprise around a third of the sample.

This specimen was PBMCs, taken before TCRalphabeta/CD19-depleted stem cell transplant. The receptors come from a boy in the first two years of life with Wiskott-Aldrich syndrome, due to receive a stem cell transplant.

The chain recombines TRBV20-1 with TRBJ2-1; D gene ambiguous. This CDR3 comprises 13 residues. Deletions cut 4 bases from V and 8 bases from J, with 15 bases between. Looked up from germline, CDR1 is DFQATT and CDR2 is SNEGSKA (reference sequence). As DNA, the CDR3 is TGCAGTGCTACTAGTCTAGTTAACGATGAGCAGTTCTTC. Its protein product is CSATSLVNDEQFF.

This clonotype was recorded a few times. This chain joins TRBV5-1 and TRBJ2-1; D is perhaps TRBD2 (5 bases). Germline CDR1 SGHRS, CDR2 YFSETQ. Between the trimmed V and J ends, which lost 0 bases and 1 base, there was a span of 23 bases. This CDR3 has 20 residues. The CDR3 loop reads CASSLGPPDWYERSYNEQFF. For the CDR3, the DNA is TGCGCCAGCAGCTTGGGGCCCCCGGACTGGTATGAAAGGTCCTACAATGAGCAGTTCTTC.

This clonotype has just a few counts. This rearrangement joins TRBV7-9 to TRBJ1-1; D is undetermined. V was clipped by 4 bases and J by 2 bases, with 11 bases between them. This CDR3 is 14 amino acids long. CDR1 is SEHNR, CDR2 FQNEAQ, per germline (reference sequence). Here the CDR3 DNA reads TGTGCCAGCAGCTCAAGGAGTGATAACACTGAAGCTTTCTTT. Protein sequence: CASSSRSDNTEAFF.

This sequence joins TRBV29-1 and TRBJ2-5; 7 bases are a match to TRBD2. The CDR3 is made up of 13 amino acids. V trimming: 1 base; J trimming: 5 bases; junction bases outside the gene matches: 4. Germline lookup yields CDR1 SQVTM and CDR2 ANQGSEA. The CDR3 region has the DNA TGCAGCGTTGAAGCGAGCGGGGACGAGACCCAGTACTTC. It encodes CSVEASGDETQYF.

This clonotype has at least ten counts. The rearrangement links TRBV27 to TRBJ2-6; D remains ambiguous. V shed 1 base and J shed 1 base, with 5 bases lying between them. The CDR3 length is 15 residues. Germline CDR1 and CDR2: MNHEY and SMNVEV (reference sequence). CDR3 sequence reads: CASSLLGSGANVLTF. Here the CDR3 DNA reads TGTGCCAGCAGTTTATTGGGTTCTGGGGCCAACGTCCTGACTTTC. The full variable domain, in which reference TRBV27 and TRBJ2-6 provide the parts outside the CDR3, is EAQVTQNPRYLITVTGKKLTVTCSQNMNHEYMSWYRQDPGLGLRQIYYSMNVEVTDKGDVPEGYKVSRKEKRNFPLILESPSPNQTSLYFCASSLLGSGANVLTFGAGSRLTVL.

This chain connects TRBV7-9 to TRBJ1-4, with D unresolved. The germline CDR1 and CDR2 sequences are SEHNR and FQNEAQ (reference sequence). This CDR3 is 16 amino acids long. The V end was cut by 5 bases, the J end by 5 bases, with 18 bases between. DNA for the CDR3: TGTGCCAGCAGCCAACGAGGCCCCCTGGGGAATGAAAAACTGTTTTTT. This gives the protein CASSQRGPLGNEKLFF. Using reference TRBV7-9 and TRBJ1-4 for the parts outside the CDR3, the full variable domain is DTGVSQNPRHKITKRGQNVTFRCDPISEHNRLYWYRQTLGQGPEFLTYFQNEAQLEKSRLLSDRFSAERPKGSFSTLEIQRTEQGDSAMYLCASSQRGPLGNEKLFFGSGTQLSVL.

The rearrangement links TRBV9 to TRBJ2-1; D gene uncertain. This CDR3 region has 13 residues. Germline-derived CDR1 and CDR2 are SGDLS and YYNGEE. The V end lost 4 bases, the J end lost 8 bases, and 13 bases lay between the germline ends. The CDR3 sequence: CASSLQTIDEQFF. The DNA of the CDR3 is TGTGCCAGCAGCCTACAAACAATCGATGAGCAGTTCTTC.

The CDR3 loop is CASSVFRSGNTIYF. Written as DNA, the CDR3 is TGTGCCAGCAGCGTATTCCGGTCTGGAAACACCATATATTTT. The chain links TRBV9 to TRBJ1-3; D unclear. The CDR3 has 14 amino acids. Germline CDR1 SGDLS, CDR2 YYNGEE. V was trimmed by 1 base and J by 1 base, leaving 6 bases between them.

This clonotype has a handful of counts. The chain combines TRBV5-1 with TRBJ1-2, with D possibly matching TRBD1 (6 bases). CDR1 is SGHRS and CDR2 is YFSETQ in the germline V gene. This CDR3 region has 13 residues. V was pared by 2 bases and J by 8 bases, with 13 bases between. The CDR3 loop reads CASSFEQGRGYTF. The CDR3 coding sequence is TGCGCCAGCAGCTTCGAACAGGGAAGAGGCTACACCTTC.

This clonotype has just a few counts. The chain recombines TRBV4-2 with TRBJ2-7, with TRBD2 matching 15 bases. The CDR3 covers 16 residues. The V segment lost 1 base and the J segment 2 bases; nucleotides outside the gene matches: 0. The germline V gene encodes CDR1 LGHNA and CDR2 YNFKEQ. CDR3 loop: CASSQGTSGRAYEQYF. For the CDR3, the DNA is TGTGCCAGCAGCCAAGGGACTAGCGGGAGGGCCTACGAGCAGTACTTC.

Only a few counts were recorded for this clonotype. The chain joins TRBV5-5 to TRBJ2-2; D not resolved. Germline assignment: CDR1 SGHKS and CDR2 YYEKEE (reference sequence). The V end lost 0 bases, the J end lost 4 bases, and 7 bases lay between the germline ends. The CDR3 extends over 14 amino acids. DNA of the CDR3: TGTGCCAGCAGCTTGGCTCCAACCACCGGGGAGCTGTTTTTT. Translating gives CASSLAPTTGELFF.